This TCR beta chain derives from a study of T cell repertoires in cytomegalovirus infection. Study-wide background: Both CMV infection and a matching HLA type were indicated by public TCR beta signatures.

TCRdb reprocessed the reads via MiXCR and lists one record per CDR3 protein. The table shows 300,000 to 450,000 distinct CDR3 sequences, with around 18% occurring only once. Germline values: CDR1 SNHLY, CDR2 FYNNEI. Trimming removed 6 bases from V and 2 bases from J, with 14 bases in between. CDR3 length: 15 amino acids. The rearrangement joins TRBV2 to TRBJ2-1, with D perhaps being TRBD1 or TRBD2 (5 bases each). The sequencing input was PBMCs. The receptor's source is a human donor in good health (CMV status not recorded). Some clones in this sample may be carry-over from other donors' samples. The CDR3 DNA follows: TGTGCCAGCAGCCGAGTCGGGACCGCCTACAATGAGCAGTTCTTC. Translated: CASSRVGTAYNEQFF.